Listed below are T cell receptor beta chains from one sample, sequenced in a study of shared clonotypes between healthy human individuals. Measured with immunoSEQ multiplex PCR; TCRdb has only the in-frame clones, and not every one. The sample contains about 710,000 clones, around 73% of which appear only once. The sample comprised memory CD4+ T cells sorted from blood. These receptors all come from a woman aged 25 to 39 in good health. The CDR3 runs from the conserved cysteine through the conserved F or W. A D gene is named only where the DNA matches it firmly. A row's size may be missing; if present it is once, few, many or a size class.

D gene	clone size	V gene	J gene	CDR3 protein	CDR3 DNA
.	few	TRBV2	TRBJ1-5	CASSEALRGGRSQHF	TGTGCCAGCAGTGAAGCGCTACGGGGGGGGAGGTCCCAGCATTTT
.	.	TRBV10-2	TRBJ2-2	CASSPGTQNTGELFF	TGCGCCAGCAGTCCCGGGACACAGAACACCGGGGAGCTGTTTTTT
.	once	TRBV30	TRBJ2-1	CACSPTPYNEQFF	TGTGCCTGCAGCCCGACACCTTACAATGAGCAGTTCTTC
.	.	TRBV5-1	TRBJ2-7	CASSLVLRHEQYF	TGCGCCAGCAGCTTGGTGCTCCGTCACGAGCAGTACTTC
TRBD2	.	TRBV23-1	TRBJ2-7	CASSRHSGRYEQYF	TGCGCCAGCAGTCGTCATAGCGGGAGATACGAGCAGTACTTC
.	once	TRBV10-3	TRBJ1-2	CAISTASGGYTF	TGTGCCATCAGTACGGCGTCGGGTGGCTACACCTTC
.	.	TRBV2	TRBJ1-5	CASSEGTSSNQPQHF	TGTGCCAGCAGTGAAGGGACATCGAGCAATCAGCCCCAGCATTTT
TRBD1	.	TRBV6-5	TRBJ1-2	CASSYEMGQPYGYTF	TGTGCCAGCAGTTACGAGATGGGACAGCCCTATGGCTACACCTTC
TRBD1	once	TRBV5-1	TRBJ2-2	CASSQGDRGYTGELFF	TGCGCCAGCAGCCAGGGGGACAGGGGTTACACCGGGGAGCTGTTTTTT
TRBD2	.	TRBV28	TRBJ2-1	CASVSGGAGVKWGNEQFF	TGTGCCAGCGTCTCCGGGGGAGCGGGGGTCAAATGGGGGAATGAGCAGTTCTTC
.	.	TRBV19	TRBJ2-3	CASSDVHTDTQYF	TGTGCCAGTAGTGACGTACACACAGATACGCAGTATTTT
.	few	TRBV4-2	TRBJ1-4	CASSQDSATNEKLFF	TGTGCCAGCAGCCAAGACAGTGCAACTAATGAAAAACTGTTTTTT
TRBD1	.	TRBV7-9	TRBJ1-3	CASSLSGGDTIYF	TGTGCCAGCAGCTTATCAGGGGGTGACACCATATATTTT
.	.	TRBV18	TRBJ1-2	CASSPGQGTIAGDYTF	TGTGCCAGCTCACCCGGCCAGGGGACGATCGCCGGTGACTACACCTTC
.	.	TRBV5-6	TRBJ2-3	CASSRTSTDTQYF	TGTGCCAGCAGCCGTACAAGCACAGATACGCAGTATTTT
.	.	TRBV5-1	TRBJ2-6	CASSSSDPGANVLTF	TGCGCCAGCAGCTCGTCAGATCCTGGGGCCAACGTCCTGACTTTC
.	.	TRBV6-1	TRBJ2-7	CASSVGPLALYEQYF	TGTGCCAGCAGTGTCGGCCCCCTGGCGCTGTACGAGCAGTACTTC
TRBD2	once	TRBV29-1	TRBJ2-1	CSVGGTSGSYNEQFF	TGCAGCGTTGGCGGGACTAGCGGTTCTTACAATGAGCAGTTCTTC
.	.	TRBV28	TRBJ1-1	CASSTSSGTANTEAFF	TGTGCCAGCAGCACCAGCTCCGGGACGGCGAACACTGAAGCTTTCTTT
TRBD1	.	TRBV18	TRBJ1-1	CASFPSGGASTEAFF	TGTGCCAGCTTCCCTTCAGGGGGCGCGAGCACTGAAGCTTTCTTT